The rows below give T cell receptor beta chains drawn from one sample of a study of T cells after posttransplantation cyclophosphamide. Some clones are missing from TCRdb's copy, which holds only in-frame ones; the method was immunoSEQ multiplex PCR. Found here are around 66,000 clones, roughly 93% of them singletons; the top ten hold about 3.2%. The sample consisted of PBMCs. These receptors originate from a woman aged 25 to 39 in good health and a related stem cell transplant donor. Each CDR3 is given with its conserved first and last residue. The D gene is left open where the match is weak. Part of the rows lack a size; the others show once, few, many or a class for expanded clones.

TRBV19	NA	NA	TRBJ2-7	CASSYGVGVYEQYF	TGTGCCAGTAGCTACGGGGTGGGGGTCTACGAGCAGTACTTC
TRBV11-2	TRBD1	NA	TRBJ2-7	CASSARQGAYHEQYF	TGTGCCAGCAGCGCTAGACAGGGAGCTTACCACGAGCAGTACTTC
TRBV9	TRBD2	NA	TRBJ2-3	CASMASGASTDTQYF	TGTGCCAGCATGGCTAGCGGGGCTAGCACAGATACGCAGTATTTT
TRBV6-5	TRBD2	NA	TRBJ2-5	CASRTSGGVGTQYF	TGTGCCAGCCGTACTAGCGGGGGGGTGGGTACCCAGTACTTC
TRBV15	NA	once	TRBJ1-1	CATSRKREGGRTEAFF	TGTGCCACCAGCAGAAAACGGGAGGGAGGACGGACTGAAGCTTTCTTT
TRBV7-9	NA	NA	TRBJ1-2	CASSLVGNYGYTF	TGTGCCAGCAGCTTAGTGGGGAACTATGGCTACACCTTC
TRBV7-2	NA	NA	TRBJ2-7	CASSLRLSGTRGYEQYF	TGTGCCAGCAGCTTACGTTTGTCCGGGACCAGGGGTTACGAGCAGTACTTC
TRBV6-6	NA	NA	TRBJ2-3	CASSRGTPDTQYF	TGTGCCAGCAGCCGCGGGACGCCGGATACGCAGTATTTT
TRBV5-1	NA	NA	TRBJ2-1	CASSLEAAEQFF	TGCGCCAGCAGCTTGGAGGCGGCAGAGCAGTTCTTC
TRBV5-1	TRBD2	NA	TRBJ2-3	CASSLTSGGAGTDTQYF	TGCGCCAGCAGCTTAACTAGCGGGGGGGCCGGGACAGATACGCAGTATTTT
TRBV4-3	TRBD2	NA	TRBJ2-5	CASSRTSGGSQETQYF	TGCGCCAGCAGCCGGACTAGCGGGGGTTCCCAAGAGACCCAGTACTTC
TRBV19	NA	NA	TRBJ1-2	CASSIGRGADYGYTF	TGTGCCAGTAGTATAGGCCGGGGTGCTGACTATGGCTACACCTTC
TRBV5-1	NA	NA	TRBJ1-1	CASAPGDLNTEAFF	TGCGCCAGCGCCCCCGGGGATTTGAACACTGAAGCTTTCTTT
TRBV27	NA	NA	TRBJ2-3	CASSFTGGLDTQYF	TGTGCCAGCAGTTTTACGGGGGGCTTGGATACGCAGTATTTT
TRBV4-1	NA	NA	TRBJ2-1	CASSLPWGGRRYEQFF	TGCGCCAGCAGCCTCCCGTGGGGGGGGCGGAGGTATGAGCAGTTCTTC
TRBV7-2	NA	NA	TRBJ1-2	CASSLVGPLYGYTF	TGTGCCAGCAGCTTAGTTGGACCGCTCTATGGCTACACCTTC
TRBV11-2	TRBD1	NA	TRBJ1-1	CASSKREGQGAFF	TGTGCCAGCAGCAAAAGAGAGGGACAGGGAGCTTTCTTT
TRBV5-5	NA	NA	TRBJ1-5	CASSLKRTGQPQHF	TGTGCCAGCAGCTTGAAAAGGACCGGTCAGCCCCAGCATTTT
TRBV27	TRBD1	NA	TRBJ2-1	CASSRQGAYNEQFF	TGTGCCAGCAGTCGACAGGGGGCCTACAATGAGCAGTTCTTC
TRBV30	NA	NA	TRBJ1-1	CAWNEAGKAFF	TGTGCCTGGAATGAGGCAGGGAAAGCTTTCTTT
TRBV29-1	NA	NA	TRBJ2-2	CSVGLTVAGELFF	TGCAGCGTTGGCCTAACAGTGGCCGGGGAGCTGTTTTTT
TRBV5-5	TRBD1	NA	TRBJ2-5	CASSKGTGGSETQYF	TGTGCCAGCAGCAAAGGGACAGGGGGCTCGGAGACCCAGTACTTC
TRBV7-2	NA	NA	TRBJ2-5	CASSLALDARETQYF	TGTGCCAGCAGCTTAGCGCTCGACGCGAGGGAGACCCAGTACTTC
TRBV7-9	TRBD1	NA	TRBJ1-1	CASSESGGTEAFF	TGTGCCAGCAGCGAGTCAGGGGGGACTGAAGCTTTCTTT
TRBV5-1	TRBD2	NA	TRBJ2-5	CASSTGAGARETQYF	TGCGCCAGCAGTACCGGAGCGGGGGCGAGGGAGACCCAGTACTTC
TRBV28	NA	NA	TRBJ2-2	CASSLSGQANTGELFF	TGTGCCAGCAGTTTAAGCGGGCAGGCGAACACCGGGGAGCTGTTTTTT
TRBV30	TRBD2	NA	TRBJ2-7	CAWSGSPGRAIFVEQYF	TGTGCCTGGAGTGGCAGCCCCGGGAGGGCTATCTTTGTTGAGCAGTACTTC
TRBV7-9	TRBD1	NA	TRBJ1-2	CASSLVAGQGSRGYTF	TGTGCCAGCAGCTTAGTGGCCGGACAGGGGTCGCGTGGCTACACCTTC
TRBV13	NA	NA	TRBJ1-1	CASSRPLGRGSNAEAFF	TGTGCCAGCAGCCGACCCCTAGGGAGGGGGTCCAACGCTGAAGCTTTCTTT
TRBV30	NA	NA	TRBJ2-7	CAWSVSGQSSYEQYF	TGTGCCTGGAGTGTAAGTGGTCAAAGCTCCTACGAGCAGTACTTC
TRBV29-1	NA	NA	TRBJ1-1	CSVGWGDTEAFF	TGCAGCGTTGGATGGGGGGACACTGAAGCTTTCTTT
TRBV11-2	TRBD2	NA	TRBJ2-5	CASSFVGAGGRGETQYF	TGTGCCAGCAGCTTTGTAGGAGCGGGGGGCCGTGGAGAGACCCAGTACTTC
TRBV29-1	NA	NA	TRBJ1-1	CSVEDNVGRVAFF	TGCAGCGTTGAAGATAACGTGGGCAGGGTAGCTTTCTTT
TRBV6-5	NA	NA	TRBJ1-1	CASSYRENTETFF	TGTGCCAGCAGTTACCGAGAAAACACTGAAACTTTCTTT
TRBV5-1	NA	NA	TRBJ2-1	CASSDSPGDNEQFF	TGCGCCAGCAGCGACAGCCCCGGAGACAATGAGCAGTTCTTC
TRBV14	NA	NA	TRBJ2-7	CASSQDQWSGRASSYEQYF	TGTGCCAGCAGCCAAGATCAATGGAGCGGCAGGGCGAGCTCCTACGAGCAGTACTTC
TRBV27	NA	NA	TRBJ1-1	CASSLLSGVTEAFF	TGTGCCAGCAGTTTATTATCGGGGGTTACTGAAGCTTTCTTT
TRBV4-3	NA	NA	TRBJ1-1	CASSQARNTEAFF	TGCGCCAGCAGCCAAGCCAGGAACACTGAAGCTTTCTTT
TRBV7-9	NA	NA	TRBJ1-1	CASSLGATEAFF	TGTGCCAGCAGCTTAGGGGCCACTGAAGCTTTCTTT
TRBV6-5	NA	NA	TRBJ1-3	CASRRGLSGNTIYF	TGTGCCAGCAGACGGGGACTCTCTGGAAACACCATATATTTT
TRBV7-2	TRBD1	NA	TRBJ1-2	CASSLVPQGGNYGYTF	TGTGCCAGCAGCTTAGTACCACAGGGGGGGAACTATGGCTACACCTTC
TRBV5-1	NA	NA	TRBJ1-2	CASSRGRGANYGYTF	TGCGCCAGCAGCCGGGGACGGGGAGCTAACTATGGCTACACCTTC
TRBV4-2	NA	NA	TRBJ2-3	CASSPDWASTDTQYF	TGTGCCAGCAGCCCGGACTGGGCTAGCACAGATACGCAGTATTTT
TRBV29-1	NA	NA	TRBJ1-2	CSVEGDYGYTF	TGCAGCGTTGAGGGTGACTATGGCTACACCTTC
TRBV7-2	TRBD2	once	TRBJ2-3	CASSSGLAGGPDTQYF	TGTGCCAGCAGCTCCGGACTAGCGGGGGGGCCCGATACGCAGTATTTT